This TCR beta chain was documented in a study of neoadjuvant anti-PD-1 for oral cavity cancer. Looking at the study overall: Before surgery, most patients got three to four biweekly 3 mg/kg nivolumab doses. Non-progressing patients received a fourth nivolumab dose near day 43, then surgery on days 50-56.

Germline V CDR1 and CDR2: SEHNR, FQNEAQ (reference sequence). The trim removed 5 bases at V and 3 bases at J, leaving 9 bases unmatched. The CDR3 length is 15 residues. As to time point: after neoadjuvant nivolumab, at surgical resection. Profiling relied on immunoSEQ multiplex PCR, and the TCRdb table lists in-frame clones only, not all of them. The sample yields around 65,000 clones, around 85% seen once. This clonotype was sampled from a person aged 35-79 years with oral cavity squamous cell carcinoma. The sequences come from PBMCs, collected after nivolumab (anti-PD-1) treatment. The chain uses TRBV7-9 and TRBJ2-7; 8 bases line up with TRBD2. The CDR3 protein is CASSPSRGGVYEQYF. As DNA, the CDR3 is TGTGCCAGCAGCCCCTCCCGGGGGGGAGTCTACGAGCAGTACTTC.